This TCR beta chain was sequenced for a study of patients and donors after allogeneic stem cell transplantation. Using its own MiXCR run on the RT-PCR reads, TCRdb lists one record per CDR3 protein. The table includes approximately 410,000 distinct CDR3 sequences, approximately 16% detected once. Germline V gene data show CDR1 as SNHLY and CDR2 as FYNNEI. This CDR3 has 11 residues. V was trimmed by 1 base and J by 5 bases, leaving 3 bases between them. This clonotype was seen a handful of times. The TCR originated in a human donor who was either an allogeneic HSCT recipient or a stem cell or donor lymphocyte infusion donor (not recorded which). It is not recorded whose cells these are; they may come from a transplant donor. The sequenced sample consisted of blood, either unsorted or a sorted T cell fraction (not recorded which). This chain joins TRBV2 and TRBJ2-7; the D is unclear. The CDR3 DNA reads as TGTGCCAGCAGTGAAGTACACGAGCAGTACTTC. Translating gives CASSEVHEQYF.